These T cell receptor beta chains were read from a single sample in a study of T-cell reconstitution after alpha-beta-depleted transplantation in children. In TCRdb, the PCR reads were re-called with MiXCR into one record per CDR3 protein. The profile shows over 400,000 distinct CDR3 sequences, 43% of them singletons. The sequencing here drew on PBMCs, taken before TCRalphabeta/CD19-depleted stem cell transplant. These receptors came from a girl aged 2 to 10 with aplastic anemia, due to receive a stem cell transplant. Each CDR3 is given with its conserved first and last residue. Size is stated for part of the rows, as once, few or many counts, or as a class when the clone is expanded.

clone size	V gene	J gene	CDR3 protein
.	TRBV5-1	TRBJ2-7	CASKPTGGAGEQYF
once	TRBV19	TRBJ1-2	CASSWGSNGYTF
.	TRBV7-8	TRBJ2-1	CASSSYRGQFF
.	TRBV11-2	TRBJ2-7	CASSLDLGYEQYF
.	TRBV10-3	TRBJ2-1	CAISHSGREERSEQFF
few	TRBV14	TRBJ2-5	CASSQDFSGFETQYF
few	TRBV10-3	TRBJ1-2	CAISAVGTNYGYTF
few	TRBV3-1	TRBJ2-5	CASSQEELAGGPGETQYF
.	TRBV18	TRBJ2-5	CASSPLFTETQYF
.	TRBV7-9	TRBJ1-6	CASSDGSSYNSPLHF
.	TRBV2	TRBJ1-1	CASRHDGVVNTEAFF
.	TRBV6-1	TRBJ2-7	CASSEVGTLNYEQYF
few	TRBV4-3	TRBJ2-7	CASSRSRGGGSSYEQYF
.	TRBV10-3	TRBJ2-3	CAISEVRSTDTQYF
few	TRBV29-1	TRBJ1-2	CSVVDRENYGYTF
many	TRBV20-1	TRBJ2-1	CSARAKLAGGAEQFF
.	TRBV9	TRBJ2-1	CASSVGGTSGAWNEQFF
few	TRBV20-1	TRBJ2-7	CSAPEGGTGYEQYF
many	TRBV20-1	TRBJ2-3	CSASLAGFYTDTQYF
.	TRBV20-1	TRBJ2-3	CSATVRRGGTDTQYF
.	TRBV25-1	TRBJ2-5	CASSEGGIKTQYF
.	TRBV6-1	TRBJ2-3	CASSPRDSTDTQYF